Below are 26 T cell receptor beta chains sequenced from a single sample in a study of tumor-infiltrating lymphocytes in localized non-small cell lung cancer. Using immunoSEQ multiplex PCR, the repertoire was profiled, and TCRdb retains in-frame clones only, with some absent. The sample includes 7,500 to 9,500 clones, about four fifths seen only once; the top ten take 9.8%. The sample taken for sequencing was uninvolved lung tissue not adjacent to the tumor. These receptors all stem from a human donor with non-small cell lung cancer.

V and J are TRBV30 and TRBJ1-6, with D maybe TRBD1 (6 bases). The germline gives CDR1 GTSNPN, CDR2 SVGIG (reference sequence). This CDR3 comprises 14 residues. V dropped 8 bases and J dropped 7 bases, with 18 bases sitting between them. This CDR3 is CAVHRVGKNSPLHF. For the CDR3, the DNA is TGTGCCGTACACAGGGTAGGGAAGAATTCACCCCTCCACTTT. The whole variable domain, filled in from reference TRBV30 and TRBJ1-6, reads SQTIHQWPATLVQPVGSPLSLECTVEGTSNPNLYWYRQAAGRGLQLLFYSVGIGQISSEVPQNLSASRPQDRQFILSSKKLLLSDSGFYLCAVHRVGKNSPLHFGNGTRLTVT.

The genes are TRBV7-2 and TRBJ2-7; D gene unclear. Germline CDR1 is SGHTA and CDR2 is FQGNSA. This CDR3 comprises 14 residues. The V end lost 5 bases, the J end lost 2 bases, and 13 bases lay between the germline ends. Written as DNA, the CDR3 is TGTGCCAGCAGCCCTCCGGTCCCCCCCTACGAGCAGTACTTC. Translating gives CASSPPVPPYEQYF.

The chain couples TRBV7-2 to TRBJ2-7; D gene ambiguous. The germline V gene has CDR1 SGHTA and CDR2 FQGNSA. Between the trimmed V and J ends, which lost 3 bases and 11 bases, there was a span of 11 bases. CDR3 size: 11 residues. The CDR3 loop reads CASSFTGVEYF. The CDR3 bases are TGTGCCAGCAGCTTCACCGGAGTCGAGTACTTC.

The chain employs TRBV18 and TRBJ2-3; D possibly corresponds to TRBD2 (6 bases). Trimming left V 8 bases short and J 2 bases short, with 17 bases between. The CDR3 consists of 15 residues. CDR1 and CDR2 (germline): KGHSH, LQKENI. CDR3 sequence reads: CASTLYRTTTDTQYF. As DNA, the CDR3 is TGTGCCAGCACGCTTTACAGGACTACCACAGATACGCAGTATTTT.

V gene TRBV28 combines with J gene TRBJ1-5; D gene ambiguous. Germline V CDR1 and CDR2: MDHEN, SYDVKM. Trimming removed 2 bases at V and 2 bases at J, with 10 bases between. This CDR3 has 15 amino acids. CDR3 sequence: CASSLNGWGNQPQHF. CDR3 bases: TGTGCCAGCAGTTTAAATGGGTGGGGCAATCAGCCCCAGCATTTT. The full variable domain, its missing parts supplied by reference TRBV28 and TRBJ1-5, is DVKVTQSSRYLVKRTGEKVFLECVQDMDHENMFWYRQDPGLGLRLIYFSYDVKMKEKGDIPEGYSVSREKKERFSLILESASTNQTSMYLCASSLNGWGNQPQHFGDGTRLSIL.

The chain is built from TRBV6-5 and TRBJ1-6; D is unclear. Germline V gene sequence: CDR1 MNHEY, CDR2 SVGAGI. The CDR3 runs 15 residues. Trimming took 6 bases from V and 7 from J, leaving 16 bases between them. The CDR3 nucleotides are TGTGCCAGCAGACCACAGCTACTACCGAATTCACCCCTCCACTTT. Protein sequence: CASRPQLLPNSPLHF.

Concerning this clone: This same CDR3 is encoded by further DNA sequences in the sample. The chain couples TRBV6-5 to TRBJ1-2; D unclear. Germline V gene data show CDR1 as MNHEY and CDR2 as SVGAGI. This CDR3 comprises 14 residues. Trimming stripped 0 bases from V and 6 bases from J, with 11 bases between. In DNA form, the CDR3 reads TGTGCCAGCAGTTACTCGGCCCAACGAGATGGCTACACCTTC. It translates to CASSYSAQRDGYTF.

The chain joins TRBV11-2 to TRBJ2-5, with D uncertain. V was cut by 2 bases and J by 0 bases, with 10 bases left in between. This CDR3 region has 15 residues. In germline, CDR1 is SGHAT, CDR2 FQNNGV. DNA for the CDR3: TGTGCCAGCAGCTTAAAGCTGGCCAACCAAGAGACCCAGTACTTC. It specifies CASSLKLANQETQYF.

The rearrangement links TRBV9 to TRBJ1-5; D is possibly TRBD1 (6 bases). V dropped 4 bases and J dropped 3 bases, with 14 bases sitting between them. This CDR3 region has 15 residues. CDR1 and CDR2 from the germline V gene are SGDLS and YYNGEE. CDR3 nucleotide sequence: TGTGCCAGCAGCCAAACGGGACACTCCAATCAGCCCCAGCATTTT. Protein sequence: CASSQTGHSNQPQHF.

The V call is TRBV4-1, the J call TRBJ1-1, with D tentatively TRBD1 (6 bases). The CDR3 has 15 amino acids. The germline V and J ends were trimmed by 2 bases and 3 bases, with 13 bases remaining between them. The germline gives CDR1 MGHRA, CDR2 YSYEKL. CDR3 nucleotide sequence: TGCGCCAGCAGCCAACGCGGGACACTCTACACTGAAGCTTTCTTT. It translates to CASSQRGTLYTEAFF.

V is TRBV7-3 and J is TRBJ2-7; 8 nucleotides agree with TRBD2. CDR3 length: 14 amino acids. Germline lookup yields CDR1 SGHTA and CDR2 FQGTGA. V was clipped by 5 bases and J by 3 bases; unmatched bases: 6. CDR3 sequence: CASSPGTSGYEQYF. The CDR3 bases are TGTGCCAGCAGCCCCGGGACTAGTGGCTACGAGCAGTACTTC. The whole variable domain, remainder taken from reference TRBV7-3 and TRBJ2-7, is GAGVSQTPSNKVTEKGKYVELRCDPISGHTALYWYRQSLGQGPEFLIYFQGTGAADDSGLPNDRFFAVRPEGSVSTLKIQRTERGDSAVYLCASSPGTSGYEQYFGPGTRLTVT.

This chain joins TRBV10-3 and TRBJ2-7; D is unclear. This CDR3 spans 12 amino acids. V was pared by 2 bases and J by 7 bases, with 9 bases between. Germline V gene sequence: CDR1 ENHRY, CDR2 SYGVKD. The CDR3 nucleotides read TGTGCCATCAGTGAGCCCCCGTGGGAGCAGTACTTC. Its translation is CAISEPPWEQYF.

The chain recombines TRBV7-9 with TRBJ1-2; 9 bases match TRBD1. V lost 6 bases and J lost 2; bases outside the gene matches: 4. The CDR3 sequence is 14 residues long. Germline V gives CDR1 SEHNR, CDR2 FQNEAQ (reference sequence). CDR3 loop: CASSRTGVNYGYTF. The CDR3 DNA sequence: TGTGCCAGCAGTCGGACAGGGGTGAACTATGGCTACACCTTC.

The chain employs TRBV7-2 and TRBJ2-7; 9 bases match TRBD2. Germline assignment: CDR1 SGHTA and CDR2 FQGNSA. V gave up 6 bases and J gave up 3 bases; unmatched junction bases: 6. CDR3 size: 14 residues. This chain's CDR3 is CASSTTSGSYEQYF. CDR3 DNA sequence: TGTGCCAGCAGTACGACTAGCGGTAGCTACGAGCAGTACTTC. Based on the CDR3 plus reference TRBV7-2 and TRBJ2-7, the full variable domain is GAGVSQSPSNKVTEKGKDVELRCDPISGHTALYWYRQSLGQGLEFLIYFQGNSAPDKSGLPSDRFSAERTGGSVSTLTIQRTQQEDSAVYLCASSTTSGSYEQYFGPGTRLTVT.

The gene calls are TRBV11-2 and TRBJ2-7, with D possibly matching TRBD1 (5 bases). The V end lost 1 base, the J end lost 9 bases, and 16 bases lay between the germline ends. The CDR3 extends over 14 amino acids. CDR1 and CDR2 (germline): SGHAT, FQNNGV. The CDR3 DNA sequence: TGTGCCAGCAGCTTAGGACAGTTTCCTGGATGGCAGTACTTC. Translation: CASSLGQFPGWQYF.

This clone has only a few counts. This chain links TRBV5-1 with TRBJ2-5; TRBD2 agrees at 12 bases. The V and J ends lost 5 bases and 5 bases, in that order; junction bases with no gene match: 19. The CDR3 has 19 amino acids. CDR1 and CDR2 (germline): SGHRS, YFSETQ. CDR3 sequence reads: CASSPRVGITSGRSETQYF. The CDR3 nucleotides read TGCGCCAGCAGTCCAAGGGTTGGGATAACTAGCGGGAGGAGTGAGACCCAGTACTTC.

This chain joins TRBV28 and TRBJ1-1; D may be TRBD1 (6 bases). Germline CDR1 MDHEN, CDR2 SYDVKM. The CDR3 is 15 residues long. The V end was cut by 5 bases, the J end by 1 base, with 14 bases between. In DNA, the CDR3 is TGTGCCAGCAGTCCGCCCGCCAGGGGGAACACTGAAGCTTTCTTT. It codes for CASSPPARGNTEAFF.

The V gene is TRBV7-3, the J gene TRBJ2-1; the match to TRBD1 covers 7 bases. From germline, CDR1 is SGHTA and CDR2 FQGTGA. This CDR3 has 14 amino acids. V was pared by 4 bases and J by 2 bases, with 2 bases of the junction left unmatched. The CDR3 loop is CASSSGQAYNEQFF. The DNA for the CDR3 is TGTGCCAGCAGCTCCGGACAGGCCTACAATGAGCAGTTCTTC.

The rearrangement uses TRBV7-6 and TRBJ2-5, with D perhaps matching TRBD1 (7 bases). CDR3 length: 15 residues. Deletions cut 5 bases from V and 1 base from J, with 14 bases between. In germline, CDR1 is SGHVS, CDR2 FNYEAQ. This CDR3 reads CASSAQGGRQETQYF. Written as DNA, the CDR3 is TGTGCCAGCAGCGCCCAGGGGGGCCGCCAAGAGACCCAGTACTTC.

The V and J genes are TRBV29-1 and TRBJ2-1, with 12 bases lining up with TRBD2. With 6 bases clipped from V and 0 bases from J, the junction kept 3 bases outside the gene matches. In germline, CDR1 is SQVTM, CDR2 ANQGSEA. This CDR3 has 15 residues. The CDR3 is CSVATSGSSYNEQFF. As DNA, the CDR3 is TGCAGCGTCGCGACTAGCGGGAGCTCCTACAATGAGCAGTTCTTC.

This chain links TRBV2 with TRBJ1-2, with D perhaps matching TRBD1 (5 bases). CDR1 SNHLY and CDR2 FYNNEI come from the germline V gene. The V end lost 3 bases, the J end lost 0 bases, and 14 bases lay between the germline ends. The CDR3 runs 16 residues. The CDR3 nucleotides are TGTGCCAGCAGTGAGGAGCGCCGGGGACCTAACTATGGCTACACCTTC. Its protein product is CASSEERRGPNYGYTF.

The rearrangement joins TRBV30 to TRBJ2-4, with D perhaps given as TRBD1 or TRBD2 (6 bases each). The CDR3 length is 18 residues. The V end was cut by 4 bases, the J end by 0 bases, with 22 bases between. The germline V gene has CDR1 GTSNPN and CDR2 SVGIG (reference sequence). CDR3 coding DNA: TGTGCCTGGACGGGCACCTCGACAGGAGGGGGAGCCAAAAACATTCAGTACTTC. This encodes CAWTGTSTGGGAKNIQYF.

This clone was found a few times. This chain connects TRBV6-1 to TRBJ2-7, with 11 bases matching TRBD2. Trimming at V came to 1 base and at J to 1 base, leaving 0 bases not matched to a gene. Germline-derived CDR1 and CDR2 are MNHNS and SASEGT. The CDR3 contains 15 residues. In DNA, the CDR3 is TGTGCCAGCAGTGAAGGACTAGCGGGATCCTACGAGCAGTACTTC. It yields the protein CASSEGLAGSYEQYF.

The V gene is TRBV7-4, the J gene TRBJ2-4; 7 bases map to TRBD1. CDR3 size: 17 residues. Germline loops: CDR1 SGHVT, CDR2 SQSDAQ. Germline trimming cut 2 bases from V and 1 base from J; bases unmatched to any gene: 8. CDR3 DNA: TGTGCCAGCAGCTTACCTCCCACAGGGGTGGCCAAAAACATTCAGTACTTC. This codes for CASSLPPTGVAKNIQYF.

The chain combines TRBV20-1 with TRBJ2-3; D may be TRBD2 (5 bases). This CDR3 spans 11 amino acids. The germline V gene encodes CDR1 DFQATT and CDR2 SNEGSKA (reference sequence). CDR3 protein: CSGVSTDTQYF. In DNA form, the CDR3 reads TGCAGCGGGGTGAGCACAGATACGCAGTATTTT.

The rearrangement uses TRBV6-8 and TRBJ2-2; 14 bases match TRBD2. The CDR3 spans 15 residues. Germline CDR1 MNHGY, CDR2 SAAAGT. The J segment lost 8 bases and the V segment lost 5 bases, leaving 4 bases of the junction unmatched. CDR3 sequence (DNA): TGTGCCAGCAGTCGACTAGCGGGAGGGCCAGGGGAGCTGTTTTTT. Translating gives CASSRLAGGPGELFF.